This entry concerns a single T cell receptor (beta chain). Antigen: not known. The data derive from a study of Graves' ophthalmopathy and Graves' hyperthyroidism. Enrolled hyperthyroidism patients had a new diagnosis, a duration under 2 months, and an age of 18 to 65. Broader study findings: Most expanded thyroid clonotypes above 0.001 frequency also appeared in blood.

RNA served as the template for amplifying TCR beta CDR3 regions. A first-round RT-PCR used HTBI primers, followed by a second-round multiplex PCR. TCRdb reprocessed the multiplex PCR reads with MiXCR, giving one entry per CDR3 protein. The sample lists around 1.1 million distinct CDR3 sequences; roughly 35% were seen once. This sequence originates from an adult man with Graves' hyperthyroidism. The material sequenced was peripheral blood or thyroid tissue (not recorded which).

CDR3 sequence reads: CASSEVPDATYEQYF. The CDR3 region has the DNA TGTGCCAGCAGTGAAGTACCAGACGCTACCTACGAGCAGTACTTC. The chain has TRBV6-1 and TRBJ2-7, with no clear D. Trimming stripped 1 base from V and 2 bases from J, with 12 bases between. CDR3 size: 15 residues. Germline CDR1 is MNHNS and CDR2 is SASEGT.